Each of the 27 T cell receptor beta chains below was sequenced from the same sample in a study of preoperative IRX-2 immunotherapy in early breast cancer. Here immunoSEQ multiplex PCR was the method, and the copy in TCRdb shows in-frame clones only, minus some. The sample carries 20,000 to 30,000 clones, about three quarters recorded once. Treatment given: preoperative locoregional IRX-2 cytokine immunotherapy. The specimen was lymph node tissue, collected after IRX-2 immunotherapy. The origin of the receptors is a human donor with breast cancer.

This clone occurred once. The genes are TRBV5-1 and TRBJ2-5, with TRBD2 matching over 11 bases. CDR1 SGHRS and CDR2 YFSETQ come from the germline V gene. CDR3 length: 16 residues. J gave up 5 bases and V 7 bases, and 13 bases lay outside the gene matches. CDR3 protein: CASHDGASGRMETQYF. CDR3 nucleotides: TGCGCCAGCCACGACGGGGCTAGCGGGAGGATGGAGACCCAGTACTTC.

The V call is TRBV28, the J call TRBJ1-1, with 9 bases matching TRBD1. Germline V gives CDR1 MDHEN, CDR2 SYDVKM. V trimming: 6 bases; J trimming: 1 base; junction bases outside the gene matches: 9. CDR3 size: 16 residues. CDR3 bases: TGTGCCAGCAGGTTAACAGGGGGCACGGGGAACACTGAAGCTTTCTTT. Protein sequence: CASRLTGGTGNTEAFF.

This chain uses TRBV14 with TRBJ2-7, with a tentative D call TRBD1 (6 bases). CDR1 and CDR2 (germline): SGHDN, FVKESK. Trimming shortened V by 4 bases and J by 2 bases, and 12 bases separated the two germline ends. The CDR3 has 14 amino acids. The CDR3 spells CASSLRTVAYEQYF. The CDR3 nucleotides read TGTGCCAGCAGCCTCAGGACAGTAGCCTACGAGCAGTACTTC.

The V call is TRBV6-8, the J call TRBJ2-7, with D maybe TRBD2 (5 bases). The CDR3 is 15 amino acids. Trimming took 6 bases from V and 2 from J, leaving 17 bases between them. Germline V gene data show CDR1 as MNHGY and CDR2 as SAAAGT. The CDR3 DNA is TGTGCCAGCAGCTTAACCGGGATAAAAACCTACGAGCAGTACTTC. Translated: CASSLTGIKTYEQYF.

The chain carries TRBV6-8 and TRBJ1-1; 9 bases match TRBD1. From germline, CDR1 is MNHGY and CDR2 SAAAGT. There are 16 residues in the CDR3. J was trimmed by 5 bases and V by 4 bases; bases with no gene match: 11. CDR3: CASSSGRQGEGTEAFF. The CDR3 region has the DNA TGTGCCAGCAGTTCAGGACGACAGGGGGAGGGGACTGAAGCTTTCTTT.

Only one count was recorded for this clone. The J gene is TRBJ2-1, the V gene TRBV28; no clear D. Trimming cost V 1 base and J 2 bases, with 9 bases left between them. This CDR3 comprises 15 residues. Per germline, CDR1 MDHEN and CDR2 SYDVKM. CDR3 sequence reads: CASSLSVEPYNEQFF. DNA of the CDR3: TGTGCCAGCAGTTTATCGGTAGAACCCTACAATGAGCAGTTCTTC.

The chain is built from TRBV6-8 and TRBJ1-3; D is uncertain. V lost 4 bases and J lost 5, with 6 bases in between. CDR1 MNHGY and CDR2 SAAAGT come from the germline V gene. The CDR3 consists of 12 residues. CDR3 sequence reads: CASSSTRNTIYF. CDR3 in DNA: TGTGCCAGCAGTTCCACGCGAAACACCATATATTTT.

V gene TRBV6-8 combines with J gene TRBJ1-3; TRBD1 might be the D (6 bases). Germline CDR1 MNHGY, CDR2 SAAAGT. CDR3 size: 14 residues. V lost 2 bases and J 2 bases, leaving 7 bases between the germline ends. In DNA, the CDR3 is TGTGCCAGCAGTTACCCAGGGGCTGGAAACACCATATATTTT. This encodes CASSYPGAGNTIYF.

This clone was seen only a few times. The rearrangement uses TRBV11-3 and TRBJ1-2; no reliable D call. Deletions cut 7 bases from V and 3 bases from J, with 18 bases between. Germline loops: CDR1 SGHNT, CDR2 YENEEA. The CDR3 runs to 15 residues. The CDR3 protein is CASIDWEGGHYGYTF. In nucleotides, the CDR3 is TGTGCCAGCATCGACTGGGAGGGTGGGCACTATGGCTACACCTTC. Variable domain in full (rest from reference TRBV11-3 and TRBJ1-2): EAGVVQSPRYKIIEKKQPVAFWCNPISGHNTLYWYLQNLGQGPELLIRYENEEAVDDSQLPKDRFSAERLKGVDSTLKIQPAELGDSAVYLCASIDWEGGHYGYTFGSGTRLTVV.

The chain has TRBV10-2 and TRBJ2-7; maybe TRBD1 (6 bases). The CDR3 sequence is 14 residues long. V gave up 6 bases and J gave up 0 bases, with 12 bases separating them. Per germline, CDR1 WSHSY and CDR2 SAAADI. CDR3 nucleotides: TGCGCCAGCAGACATCGGGACATCTCCTACGAGCAGTACTTC. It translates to CASRHRDISYEQYF.

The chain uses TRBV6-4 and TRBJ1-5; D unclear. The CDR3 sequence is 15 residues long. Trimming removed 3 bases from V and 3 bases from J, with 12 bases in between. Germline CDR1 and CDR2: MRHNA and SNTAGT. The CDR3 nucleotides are TGTGCCAGCAGTGAAGCGGGTCTGAACAATCAGCCCCAGCATTTT. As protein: CASSEAGLNNQPQHF.

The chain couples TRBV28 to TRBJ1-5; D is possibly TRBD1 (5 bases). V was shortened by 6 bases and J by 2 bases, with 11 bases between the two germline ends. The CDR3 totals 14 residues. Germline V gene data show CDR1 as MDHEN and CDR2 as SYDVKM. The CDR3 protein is CASSRDFGNQPQHF. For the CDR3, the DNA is TGTGCCAGCAGCCGGGACTTCGGCAATCAGCCCCAGCATTTT.

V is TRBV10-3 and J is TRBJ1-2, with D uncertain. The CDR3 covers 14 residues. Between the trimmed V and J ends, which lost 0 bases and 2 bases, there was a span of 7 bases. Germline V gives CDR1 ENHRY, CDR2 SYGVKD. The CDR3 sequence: CAISESPENYGYTF. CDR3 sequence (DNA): TGTGCCATCAGTGAGTCCCCGGAGAACTATGGCTACACCTTC.

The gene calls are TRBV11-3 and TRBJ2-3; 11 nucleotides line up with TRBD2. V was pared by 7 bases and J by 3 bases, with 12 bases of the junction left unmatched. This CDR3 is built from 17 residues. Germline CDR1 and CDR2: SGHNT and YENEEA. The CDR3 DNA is TGTGCCAGCATCCTTTCTTGGACTAGCGGGTGGACAGATACGCAGTATTTT. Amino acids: CASILSWTSGWTDTQYF.

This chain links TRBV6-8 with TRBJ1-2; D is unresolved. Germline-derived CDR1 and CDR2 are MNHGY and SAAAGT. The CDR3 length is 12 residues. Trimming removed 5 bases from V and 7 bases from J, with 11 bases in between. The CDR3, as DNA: TGTGCCAGCAGTGCCAGGTCCGGTGGCTACACCTTC. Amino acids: CASSARSGGYTF.

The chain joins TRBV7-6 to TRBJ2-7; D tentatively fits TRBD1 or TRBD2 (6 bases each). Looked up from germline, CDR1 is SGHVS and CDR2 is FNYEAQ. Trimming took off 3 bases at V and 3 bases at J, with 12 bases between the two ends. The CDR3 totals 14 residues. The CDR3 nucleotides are TGTGCCAGCAGCTTGGGTGGAGGGGGCTACGAGCAGTACTTC. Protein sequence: CASSLGGGGYEQYF.

The DNA of the CDR3 is TGTGCCAGCAGTTCGGTGGGACAGGGACAGACTGAAGCTTTCTTT. Amino acids: CASSSVGQGQTEAFF. The genes are TRBV11-3 and TRBJ1-1; 9 bases are a match to TRBD1. This CDR3 comprises 15 residues. V shed 6 bases and J 5 bases; nucleotides not matched to a gene: 10. Germline lookup yields CDR1 SGHNT and CDR2 YENEEA.

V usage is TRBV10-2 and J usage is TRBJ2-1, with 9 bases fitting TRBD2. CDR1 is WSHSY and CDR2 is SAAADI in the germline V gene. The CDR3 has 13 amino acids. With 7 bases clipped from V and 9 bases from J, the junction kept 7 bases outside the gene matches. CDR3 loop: CASTASGIGEQFF. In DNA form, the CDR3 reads TGCGCCAGCACCGCTAGCGGGATTGGTGAGCAGTTCTTC.

CDR3 in amino acids: CASSYVPGQTNYGYTF. CDR3 DNA: TGTGCCAGCAGTTATGTTCCGGGACAAACTAACTATGGCTACACCTTC. This chain links TRBV6-8 with TRBJ1-2; D perhaps matches TRBD1 (6 bases). Germline V gene sequence: CDR1 MNHGY, CDR2 SAAAGT. Trimming cost V 3 bases and J 0 bases, with 14 bases left between them. The CDR3 has 16 residues.

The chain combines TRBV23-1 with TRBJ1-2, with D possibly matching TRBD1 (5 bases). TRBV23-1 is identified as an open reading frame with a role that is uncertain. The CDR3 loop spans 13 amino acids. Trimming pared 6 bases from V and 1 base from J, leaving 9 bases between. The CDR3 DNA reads TGCGCCAGCAGCTTGGGGCTTAACTATGGCTACACCTTC. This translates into CASSLGLNYGYTF.

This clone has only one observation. DNA for the CDR3: TGTGCCAGCAGCTCCGTCAGGGGGGATTACACTGAAGCTTTCTTT. Translating gives CASSSVRGDYTEAFF. The genes are TRBV11-3 and TRBJ1-1; 7 nucleotides line up with TRBD1. Germline-derived CDR1 and CDR2 are SGHNT and YENEEA. V was pared by 4 bases and J by 3 bases, with 8 bases of the junction left unmatched. This CDR3 is built from 15 residues.

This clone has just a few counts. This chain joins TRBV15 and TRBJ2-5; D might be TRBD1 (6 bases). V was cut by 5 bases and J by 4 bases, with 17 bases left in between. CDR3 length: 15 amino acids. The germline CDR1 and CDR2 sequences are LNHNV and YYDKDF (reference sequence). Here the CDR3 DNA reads TGTGCCACCAGCCCTCGTTTGGGGACAACAGAGACCCAGTACTTC. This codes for CATSPRLGTTETQYF. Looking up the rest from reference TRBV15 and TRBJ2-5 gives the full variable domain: DAMVIQNPRYQVTQFGKPVTLSCSQTLNHNVMYWYQQKSSQAPKLLFHYYDKDFNNEADTPDNFQSRRPNTSFCFLDIRSPGLGDTAMYLCATSPRLGTTETQYFGPGTRLLVL.

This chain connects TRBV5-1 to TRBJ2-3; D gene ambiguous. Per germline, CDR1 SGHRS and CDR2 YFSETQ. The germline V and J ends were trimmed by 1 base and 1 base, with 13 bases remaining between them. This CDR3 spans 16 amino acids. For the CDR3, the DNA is TGCGCCAGCAGCTTGCACAATCGAACTCGCACAGATACGCAGTATTTT. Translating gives CASSLHNRTRTDTQYF.

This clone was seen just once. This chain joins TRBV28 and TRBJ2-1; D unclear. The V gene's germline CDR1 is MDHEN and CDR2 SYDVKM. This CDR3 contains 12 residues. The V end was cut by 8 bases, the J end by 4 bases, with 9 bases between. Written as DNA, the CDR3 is TGTGCCAGCTCCAAATCGTACAATGAGCAGTTCTTC. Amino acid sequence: CASSKSYNEQFF.

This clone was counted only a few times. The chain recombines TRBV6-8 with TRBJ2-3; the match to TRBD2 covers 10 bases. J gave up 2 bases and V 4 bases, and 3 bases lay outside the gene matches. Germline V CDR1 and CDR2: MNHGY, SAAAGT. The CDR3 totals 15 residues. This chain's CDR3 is CASSSTSGDTDTQYF. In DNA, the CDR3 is TGTGCCAGCAGTTCCACTAGCGGGGACACAGATACGCAGTATTTT.

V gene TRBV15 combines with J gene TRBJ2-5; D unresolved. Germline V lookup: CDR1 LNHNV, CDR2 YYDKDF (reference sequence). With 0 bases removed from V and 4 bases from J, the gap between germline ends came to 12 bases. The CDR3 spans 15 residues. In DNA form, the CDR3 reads TGTGCCACCAGCAGAGATAAAGGGATCGGAGAGACCCAGTACTTC. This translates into CATSRDKGIGETQYF.

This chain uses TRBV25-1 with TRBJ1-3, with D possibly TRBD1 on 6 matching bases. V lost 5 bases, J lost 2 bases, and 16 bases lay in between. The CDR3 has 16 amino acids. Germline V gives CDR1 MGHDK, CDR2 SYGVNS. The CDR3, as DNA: TGTGCCAGCAGTAGGACGGGGGGCGCCGCTGGAAACACCATATATTTT. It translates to CASSRTGGAAGNTIYF.